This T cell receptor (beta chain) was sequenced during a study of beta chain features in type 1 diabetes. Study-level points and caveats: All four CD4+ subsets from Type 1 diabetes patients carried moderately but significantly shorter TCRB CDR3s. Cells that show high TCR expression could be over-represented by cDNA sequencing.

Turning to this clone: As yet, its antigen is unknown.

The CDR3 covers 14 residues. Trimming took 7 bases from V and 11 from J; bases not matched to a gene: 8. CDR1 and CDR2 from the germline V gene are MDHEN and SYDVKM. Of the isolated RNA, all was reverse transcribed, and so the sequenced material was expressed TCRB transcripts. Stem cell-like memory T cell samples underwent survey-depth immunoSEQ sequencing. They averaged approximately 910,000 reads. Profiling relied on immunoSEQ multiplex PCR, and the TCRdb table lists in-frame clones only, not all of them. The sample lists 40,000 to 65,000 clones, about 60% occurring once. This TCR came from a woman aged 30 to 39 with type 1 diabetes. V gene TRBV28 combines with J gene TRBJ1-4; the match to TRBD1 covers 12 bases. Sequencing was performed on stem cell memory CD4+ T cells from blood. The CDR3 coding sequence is TGTGCCAGCAAGCAGGGACAGGGGGCGTATAAACTGTTTTTT. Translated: CASKQGQGAYKLFF.